Sequencing of this TCR beta chain was carried out in a study of blood T cell repertoires in COVID-19. At the level of the study: COVID-19 samples collected from the United States, Italy and Spain covered acute and convalescent phases. From T cells, B-cell-depleted T cells, or PBMCs came the material, which was cDNA or gDNA.

In the study's own analysis: Estimation of nucleated cell counts was performed using reference gene primer amplification. The assay was immunoSEQ multiplex PCR, and TCRdb's table has in-frame clones only and misses some. V, J and clone size are taken as reported in that table, and D and trimming were inferred from the DNA itself. In the table there are 270,000 or so clones, around 86% of which are singletons. The germline V gene encodes CDR1 GTSNPN and CDR2 SVGIG (reference sequence). The CDR3 is 13 amino acids. Trimming stripped 4 bases from V and 0 bases from J, with 9 bases between. This sequence originates from a woman in her 30s with active or convalescent COVID-19. The source material was peripheral blood. The chain is built from TRBV30 and TRBJ1-1, with D perhaps matching TRBD1 (6 bases). Written as DNA, the CDR3 is TGTGCCTGGACGAGGGACATGAACACTGAAGCTTTCTTT. This codes for CAWTRDMNTEAFF. Supplemented by reference TRBV30 and TRBJ1-1, the full variable domain reads SQTIHQWPATLVQPVGSPLSLECTVEGTSNPNLYWYRQAAGRGLQLLFYSVGIGQISSEVPQNLSASRPQDRQFILSSKKLLLSDSGFYLCAWTRDMNTEAFFGQGTRLTVV.